A selection of T cell receptor beta chains follows, all from one sample in a study of T cell responses to AZD1222 COVID-19 vaccine. Profiled with immunoSEQ multiplex PCR; TCRdb holds only in-frame clones, not every one. The table has 40,000 to 50,000 clones, approximately 88% seen once; the top ten hold around 25%. Specimen: peripheral blood, collected 28 days after the second AZD1222 dose. The receptors here all came from an adult who received the AZD1222 COVID-19 vaccine. The conserved cysteine and the conserved F or W are not part of the CDR3 here.

J gene	V gene	CDR3 protein
TRBJ2-3	TRBV9	ASSAQAGAVY
TRBJ1-1	TRBV9	ASSVGGTGTEAF
TRBJ2-7	TRBV27	ASSLSGRGQEQY
TRBJ2-3	TRBV9	ASSVRDGTDTQY
TRBJ2-3	TRBV3-1/TRBV3-2	ASSQDYPAGGLLGSTDTQY
TRBJ1-2	TRBV30	AWSVLGGYT
TRBJ2-7	TRBV28	ASAAWEPTSGRSYEQY
TRBJ2-1	TRBV6-5	ASSNVREQF
TRBJ1-1	TRBV18	ASSPSGTEAF
TRBJ1-2	TRBV7-2	ASNRGRNYGYT